This T cell receptor (beta chain) came from a study of metastatic and nonmetastatic thyroid tumors. The wider study: Malignant thyroid and benign thyroid patients provided blood and tumor or nodule tissue whose repertoires were compared.

This clone was recorded many times. The antigen remains undetermined. The CDR3 totals 11 residues. The V gene's germline CDR1 is SQVTM and CDR2 ANQGSEA. V gave up 6 bases and J gave up 7 bases, with 12 bases separating them. Study conclusions and caveats: TCR beta diversity was reportedly significantly higher in malignant thyroid tumors than benign nodules, in blood and tumor.

Original processing notes: The authors used CDR3 differences across clinicopathological groups to build a distant-metastasis classifier for papillary thyroid cancer. From the PCR reads, TCRdb re-called clones with MiXCR. The V and J calls were not made by the authors but by TCRdb's processing. The table has about 42,000 clones, 12% seen once. Until they underwent thyroid surgery, no patient had received any treatment. The receptor was isolated from a male donor with papillary thyroid cancer or a benign thyroid nodule (not recorded which). Some clones in this sample may be carry-over from other donors' samples. The V call is TRBV29-1, the J call TRBJ1-1, with D perhaps TRBD1 (5 bases). Sequencing input: blood. The CDR3 protein is CSVIGVGEAFF. CDR3 coding DNA: TGCAGCGTAATAGGGGTTGGTGAAGCTTTCTTT. The complete variable domain, with remaining parts taken from reference TRBV29-1 and TRBJ1-1, reads SAVISQKPSRDICQRGTSLTIQCQVDSQVTMMFWYRQQPGQSLTLIATANQGSEATYESGFVIDKFPISRPNLTFSTLTVSNMSPEDSSIYLCSVIGVGEAFFGQGTRLTVV.